A selection of T cell receptor beta chains follows, all from one sample in a study of early T cells in non-severe SARS-CoV-2 infection. TCRdb reanalysed the 5' RACE reads using MiXCR and keeps one entry per CDR3 protein. Of some 80,000 distinct CDR3 sequences listed, approximately 15% are singletons. Sequenced input: whole blood. These receptors were collected from an adult who was a healthcare worker with PCR-confirmed SARS-CoV-2 infection or an uninfected control (not recorded which). The CDR3 runs from the conserved cysteine through the conserved F or W. A D gene is named only where the DNA matches it firmly. A clone size is listed for some rows: how often the clone was seen (once, few, many), or a class if it is expanded.

j_call,d_call,clone_size,v_call,cdr3_nt,cdr3_aa
TRBJ2-7,NA,few,TRBV30,TGTGCCTGGAGTGTAAGGACCGAGCAGTACTTC,CAWSVRTEQYF
TRBJ2-1,NA,many,TRBV5-6,TGTGCCAGCAGCTTGCCCGGGGGGACAACCCCCCATGAGCAGTTCTTC,CASSLPGGTTPHEQFF
TRBJ2-1,NA,few,TRBV29-1,TGCAGCGCCCTTAAGGCCGGGACCAATGAGCAGTTCTTC,CSALKAGTNEQFF
TRBJ2-2,TRBD2,NA,TRBV5-1,TGCGCCAGCAGCTTAGCGGGGGACCCGAACACCGGGGAGCTGTTTTTT,CASSLAGDPNTGELFF
TRBJ2-7,NA,many,TRBV10-1,TGCGCCAGCAGTGAGGTACAGGGTGCCTACGAGCAGTACTTC,CASSEVQGAYEQYF
TRBJ2-1,NA,many,TRBV11-2,TGTGCCAGCAGCTTAATCGCCGATGAGCAGTTCTTC,CASSLIADEQFF
TRBJ2-3,NA,few,TRBV9,TGTGCCAGCAGCGTAGTAGGGGGGTCGGATACGCAGTATTTT,CASSVVGGSDTQYF
TRBJ2-7,NA,few,TRBV25-1,TGTGCCAGCAGTGATCCCCGAACAGGGAGCCACGAGCAGTACTTC,CASSDPRTGSHEQYF
TRBJ2-3,TRBD2,NA,TRBV12-5,TGTGCTAGTGGTCAAAGCGGGGACAGCACAGATACGCAGTATTTT,CASGQSGDSTDTQYF
TRBJ1-2,TRBD1,few,TRBV9,TGTGCCAGCAGTGACAGGGGAGACTATGGCTACACCTTC,CASSDRGDYGYTF
TRBJ2-1,NA,many,TRBV18,TGTGCCAGCTCACCCAGGGACAACCATCCAGCCAATGAGCAGTTCTTC,CASSPRDNHPANEQFF
TRBJ2-1,TRBD2,few,TRBV11-3,TGTGCCAGCAGCTTAGTGAGCGGGGACCAGTTCTTC,CASSLVSGDQFF
TRBJ2-6,NA,NA,TRBV20-1,TGCAGTGCTAGAGCTGGGAGCTCTGGGGCCAACGTCCTGACTTTC,CSARAGSSGANVLTF
TRBJ2-2,TRBD2,few,TRBV14,TGTGCCAGCAGCCACCTGGCGGGGGTTACCGGGGAGCTGTTTTTT,CASSHLAGVTGELFF
TRBJ2-1,TRBD2,few,TRBV5-1,TGCGCCAGCAGCTTGGCCCTAGCGGTCTCCTACAATGAGCAGTTCTTC,CASSLALAVSYNEQFF
TRBJ1-1,NA,few,TRBV27,TGTGCCAGCTTCAGGGGTAGGAACACTGAAGCTTTCTTT,CASFRGRNTEAFF
TRBJ2-5,NA,many,TRBV7-9,TGTGCCAGCAGCCCCGGGATCGAAGAGACCCAGTACTTC,CASSPGIEETQYF
TRBJ1-1,NA,NA,TRBV6-2/TRBV6-3,TGTGCCAGCACAGATCGGGGCGCCACTGAAGCTTTCTTT,CASTDRGATEAFF
TRBJ1-2,NA,many,TRBV7-9,TGTGCCAGCAGGGTAGGGGGATTGGGCTACACCTTC,CASRVGGLGYTF
TRBJ2-1,NA,many,TRBV2,TGTGCCAGCCACCAGACGCTAGCTGTAAATGAGCAGTTCTTC,CASHQTLAVNEQFF
TRBJ2-7,TRBD1,NA,TRBV12-5,TGTGCTAGTGGTCCGGAGTTGGGACAGCGATACGAGCAGTACTTC,CASGPELGQRYEQYF
TRBJ2-7,TRBD1,NA,TRBV27,TGTGCCAGCAATCGGGGACAGGGCGTCGAGCAGTACTTC,CASNRGQGVEQYF
TRBJ2-1,NA,NA,TRBV20-1,TGCAGTGCGCACAGGGTCGATGAGCAGTTCTTC,CSAHRVDEQFF